This T cell receptor beta chain was captured by sequencing in a study of human T cells and chemical hapten exposure. Study information: Patches that contained 0.01% DPC were applied to the upper back and read at 6 days. Patients were mainly female, each with alopecia areata, totalis or universalis.

Time point given: pre-sensitization, week 0. As to treatment: therapeutic diphenylcyclopropenone sensitization with weekly scalp DPC. V shed 3 bases and J shed 0 bases, with 7 bases lying between them. The CDR3 spans 14 residues. The germline V gene has CDR1 SGDLS and CDR2 YYNGEE. In the study's own analysis: With a range of 23,224 to 690,600, the median per sample was 95,638 TCRs. TCRdb reprocessed the RACE reads with MiXCR, giving one entry per CDR3 protein. TCRdb, not the original authors, processed these V and J calls. The table shows 300,000 to 400,000 distinct CDR3 sequences, with approximately 5.1% occurring only once.

This receptor was identified in a woman in her forties or fifties with alopecia areata. Some clones in this sample may be carry-over from other donors' samples. The specimen was whole blood, collected in connection with sensitization to the hapten diphenylcyclopropenone (DPC). V and J are TRBV9 and TRBJ2-1; D remains unclear. The CDR3 DNA reads as TGTGCCAGCAGCGGACCCAGCTCCTACAATGAGCAGTTCTTC. Its protein is CASSGPSSYNEQFF.